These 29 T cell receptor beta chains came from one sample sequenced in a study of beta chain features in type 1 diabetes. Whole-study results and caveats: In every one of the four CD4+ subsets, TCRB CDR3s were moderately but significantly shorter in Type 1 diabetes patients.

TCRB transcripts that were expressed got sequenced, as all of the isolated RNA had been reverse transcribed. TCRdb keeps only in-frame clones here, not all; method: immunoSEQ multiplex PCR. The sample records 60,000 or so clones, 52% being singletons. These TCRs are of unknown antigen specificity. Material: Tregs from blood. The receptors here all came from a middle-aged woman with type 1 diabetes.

CDR3 loop: CASSIQASTEAFF. CDR3 nucleotide sequence: TGTGCCAGTAGTATACAAGCATCCACTGAAGCTTTCTTT. V usage is TRBV19 and J usage is TRBJ1-1; D not certain. The CDR3 runs to 13 residues. The germline V and J ends were trimmed by 2 bases and 4 bases, with 8 bases remaining between them. Per germline, CDR1 LNHDA and CDR2 SQIVND (reference sequence).

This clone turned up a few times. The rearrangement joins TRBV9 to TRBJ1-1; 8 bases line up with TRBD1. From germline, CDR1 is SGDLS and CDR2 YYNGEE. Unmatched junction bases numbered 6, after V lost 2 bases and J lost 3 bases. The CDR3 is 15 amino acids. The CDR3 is CASSVQTGEDTEAFF. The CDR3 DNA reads TGTGCCAGCAGCGTTCAGACAGGGGAGGACACTGAAGCTTTCTTT.

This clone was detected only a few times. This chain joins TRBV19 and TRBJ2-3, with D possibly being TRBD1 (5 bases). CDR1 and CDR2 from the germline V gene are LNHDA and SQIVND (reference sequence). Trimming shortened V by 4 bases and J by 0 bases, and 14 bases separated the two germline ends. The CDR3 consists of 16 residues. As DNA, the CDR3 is TGTGCCAGTAGTAGTCGGACACTTCCTAGCACAGATACGCAGTATTTT. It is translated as CASSSRTLPSTDTQYF.

The CDR3 bases are TGTGCCAGCTCACCACCACAGGGCGTCGGAAACACCATATATTTT. Its translation is CASSPPQGVGNTIYF. The chain employs TRBV18 and TRBJ1-3; D might be TRBD1 (6 bases). Germline CDR1 reads KGHSH; CDR2 reads LQKENI. The ends were cut back, 0 bases at V and 4 bases at J, with 10 bases in the middle. This CDR3 has 15 residues.

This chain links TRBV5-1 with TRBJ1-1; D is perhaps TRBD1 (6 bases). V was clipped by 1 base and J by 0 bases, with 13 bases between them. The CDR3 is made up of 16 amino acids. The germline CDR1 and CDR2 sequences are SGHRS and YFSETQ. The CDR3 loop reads CASSLLTGKVNTEAFF. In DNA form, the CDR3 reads TGCGCCAGCAGCTTGCTAACAGGGAAGGTGAACACTGAAGCTTTCTTT. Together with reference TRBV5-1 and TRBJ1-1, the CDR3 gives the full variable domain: KAGVTQTPRYLIKTRGQQVTLSCSPISGHRSVSWYQQTPGQGLQFLFEYFSETQRNKGNFPGRFSGRQFSNSRSEMNVSTLELGDSALYLCASSLLTGKVNTEAFFGQGTRLTVV.

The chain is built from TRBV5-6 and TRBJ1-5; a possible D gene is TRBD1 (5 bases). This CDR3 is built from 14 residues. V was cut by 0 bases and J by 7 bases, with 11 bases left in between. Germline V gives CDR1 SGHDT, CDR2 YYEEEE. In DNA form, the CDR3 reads TGTGCCAGCAGCTTGGGGGCAGGGTACCAGCCCCAGCATTTT. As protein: CASSLGAGYQPQHF.

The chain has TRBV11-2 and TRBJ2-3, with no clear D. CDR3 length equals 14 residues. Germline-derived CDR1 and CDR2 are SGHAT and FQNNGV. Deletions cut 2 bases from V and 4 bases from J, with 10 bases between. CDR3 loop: CASSLPVYADTQYF. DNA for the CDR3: TGTGCCAGCAGCTTACCGGTTTATGCAGATACGCAGTATTTT.

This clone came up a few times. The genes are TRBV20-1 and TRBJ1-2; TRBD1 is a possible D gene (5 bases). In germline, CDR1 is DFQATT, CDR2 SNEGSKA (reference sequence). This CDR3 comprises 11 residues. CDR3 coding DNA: TGCAGCACCAGGGTCAACTATGGCTACACCTTC. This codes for CSTRVNYGYTF.

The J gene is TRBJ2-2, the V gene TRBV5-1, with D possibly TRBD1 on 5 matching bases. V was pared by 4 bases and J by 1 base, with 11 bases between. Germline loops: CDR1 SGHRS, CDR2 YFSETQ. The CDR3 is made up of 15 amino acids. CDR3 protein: CASSLRAKNTGELFF. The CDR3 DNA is TGCGCCAGCAGCCTCAGGGCCAAGAACACCGGGGAGCTGTTTTTT.

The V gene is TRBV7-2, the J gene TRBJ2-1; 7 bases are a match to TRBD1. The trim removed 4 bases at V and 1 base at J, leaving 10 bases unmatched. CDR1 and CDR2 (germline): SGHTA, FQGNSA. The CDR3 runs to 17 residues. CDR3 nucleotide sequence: TGTGCCAGCAGCTGGACAGGAGTGTCTTTTTCCTACAATGAGCAGTTCTTC. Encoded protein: CASSWTGVSFSYNEQFF. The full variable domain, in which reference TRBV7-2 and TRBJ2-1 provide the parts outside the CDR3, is GAGVSQSPSNKVTEKGKDVELRCDPISGHTALYWYRQSLGQGLEFLIYFQGNSAPDKSGLPSDRFSAERTGGSVSTLTIQRTQQEDSAVYLCASSWTGVSFSYNEQFFGPGTRLTVL.

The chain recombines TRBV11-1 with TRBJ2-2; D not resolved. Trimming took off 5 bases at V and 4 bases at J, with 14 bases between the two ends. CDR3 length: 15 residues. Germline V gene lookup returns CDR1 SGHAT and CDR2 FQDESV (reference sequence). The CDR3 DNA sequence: TGTGCCAGCAGCCGACTGGGTTTAGGCACCGGGGAGCTGTTTTTT. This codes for CASSRLGLGTGELFF.

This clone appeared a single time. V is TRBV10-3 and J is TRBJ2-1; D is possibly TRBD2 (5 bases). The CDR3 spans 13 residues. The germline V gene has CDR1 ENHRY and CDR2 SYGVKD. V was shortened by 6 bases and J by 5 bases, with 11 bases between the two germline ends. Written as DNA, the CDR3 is TGTGCCATCAGGAGGGATTTCGACAATGAGCAGTTCTTC. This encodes CAIRRDFDNEQFF.

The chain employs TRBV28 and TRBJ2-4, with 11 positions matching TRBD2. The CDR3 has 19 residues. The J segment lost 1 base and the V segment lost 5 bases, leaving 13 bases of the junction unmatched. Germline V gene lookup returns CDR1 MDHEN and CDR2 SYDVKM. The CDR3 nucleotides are TGTGCCAGCAGTCTTAGGCAGATAGCGGGAGGGCGGGCCAAAAACATTCAGTACTTC. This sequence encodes CASSLRQIAGGRAKNIQYF.

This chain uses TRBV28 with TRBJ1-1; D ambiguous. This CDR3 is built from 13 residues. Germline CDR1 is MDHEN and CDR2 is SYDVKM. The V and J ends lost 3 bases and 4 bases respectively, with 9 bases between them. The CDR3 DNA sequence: TGTGCCAGCAGTTTTGTTTCAGGCACTGAAGCTTTCTTT. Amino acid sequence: CASSFVSGTEAFF.

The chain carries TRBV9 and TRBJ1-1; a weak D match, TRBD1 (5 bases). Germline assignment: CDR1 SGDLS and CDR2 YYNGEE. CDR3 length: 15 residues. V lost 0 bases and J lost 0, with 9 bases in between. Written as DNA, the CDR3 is TGTGCCAGCAGCGTAGGACAGCTATTGAACACTGAAGCTTTCTTT. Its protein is CASSVGQLLNTEAFF. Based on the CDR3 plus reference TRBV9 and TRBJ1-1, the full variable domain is DSGVTQTPKHLITATGQRVTLRCSPRSGDLSVYWYQQSLDQGLQFLIQYYNGEERAKGNILERFSAQQFPDLHSELNLSSLELGDSALYFCASSVGQLLNTEAFFGQGTRLTVV.

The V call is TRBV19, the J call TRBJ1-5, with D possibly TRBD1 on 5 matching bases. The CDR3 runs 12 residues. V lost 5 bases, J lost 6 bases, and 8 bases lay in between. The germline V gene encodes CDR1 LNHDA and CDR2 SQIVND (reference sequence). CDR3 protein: CASSEDSQPQHF. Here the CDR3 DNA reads TGTGCCAGTAGTGAAGACAGTCAGCCCCAGCATTTT.

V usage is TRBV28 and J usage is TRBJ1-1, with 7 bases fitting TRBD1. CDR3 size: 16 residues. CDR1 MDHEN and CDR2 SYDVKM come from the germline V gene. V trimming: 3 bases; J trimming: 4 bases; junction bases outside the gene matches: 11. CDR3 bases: TGTGCCAGCAGTTTGTCTACAGGGGCCGGTAGCACTGAAGCTTTCTTT. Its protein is CASSLSTGAGSTEAFF.

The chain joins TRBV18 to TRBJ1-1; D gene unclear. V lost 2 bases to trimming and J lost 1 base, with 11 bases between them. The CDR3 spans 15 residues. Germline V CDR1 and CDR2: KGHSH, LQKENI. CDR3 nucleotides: TGTGCCAGCTCACCAATTGGTGCGGGGAACACTGAAGCTTTCTTT. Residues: CASSPIGAGNTEAFF.

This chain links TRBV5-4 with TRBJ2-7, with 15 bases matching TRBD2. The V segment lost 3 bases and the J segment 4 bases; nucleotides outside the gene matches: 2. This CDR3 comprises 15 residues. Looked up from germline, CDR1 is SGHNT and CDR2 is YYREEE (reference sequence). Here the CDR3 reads CASSSGTSGRYEQYF. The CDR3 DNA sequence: TGTGCCAGCAGCTCGGGGACTAGCGGGAGGTACGAGCAGTACTTC.

CDR3 nucleotide sequence: TGTGCCAGCAGCTCAGGACTAGCGATAAACACCGGGGAGCTGTTTTTT. Amino acid sequence: CASSSGLAINTGELFF. V gene TRBV5-5 combines with J gene TRBJ2-2; 9 bases match TRBD2. Losses at the gene ends were 3 bases for V and 2 bases for J; bases not matched to a gene: 5. This CDR3 is built from 16 residues. CDR1 SGHKS and CDR2 YYEKEE come from the germline V gene (reference sequence).

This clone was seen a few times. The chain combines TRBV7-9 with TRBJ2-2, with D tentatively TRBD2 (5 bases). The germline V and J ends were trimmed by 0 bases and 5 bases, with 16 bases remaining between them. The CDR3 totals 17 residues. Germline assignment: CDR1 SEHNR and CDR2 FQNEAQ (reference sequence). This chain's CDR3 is CASSLAWRLLGTGELFF. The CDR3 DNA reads TGTGCCAGCAGCTTAGCGTGGAGGCTCTTGGGGACCGGGGAGCTGTTTTTT.

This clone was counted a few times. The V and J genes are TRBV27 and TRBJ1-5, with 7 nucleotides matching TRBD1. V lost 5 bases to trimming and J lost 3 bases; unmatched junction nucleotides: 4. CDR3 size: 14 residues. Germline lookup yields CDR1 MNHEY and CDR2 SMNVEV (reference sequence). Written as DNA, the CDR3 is TGTGCCAGCAGTCACGGACAGGACAATCAGCCCCAGCATTTT. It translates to CASSHGQDNQPQHF.

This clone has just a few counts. The CDR3 here is CASSLRARENTGELFF. CDR3 nucleotide sequence: TGTGCCAGCAGCCTCCGCGCGAGGGAGAACACCGGGGAGCTGTTTTTT. This chain uses TRBV9 with TRBJ2-2; D possibly corresponds to TRBD2 (5 bases). Trimming removed 4 bases from V and 1 base from J, with 14 bases in between. The V gene's germline CDR1 is SGDLS and CDR2 YYNGEE. The CDR3 sequence is 16 residues long.

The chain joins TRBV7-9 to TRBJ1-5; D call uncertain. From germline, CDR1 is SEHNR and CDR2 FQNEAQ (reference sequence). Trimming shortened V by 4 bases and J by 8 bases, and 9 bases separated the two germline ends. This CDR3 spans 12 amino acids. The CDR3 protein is CASSSPSEPQHF. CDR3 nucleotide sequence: TGTGCCAGCAGCTCCCCGTCGGAGCCCCAGCATTTT.

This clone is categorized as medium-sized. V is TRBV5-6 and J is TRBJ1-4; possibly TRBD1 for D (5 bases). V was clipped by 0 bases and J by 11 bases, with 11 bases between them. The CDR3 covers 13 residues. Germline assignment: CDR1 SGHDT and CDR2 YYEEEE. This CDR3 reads CASSLEGRGKLFF. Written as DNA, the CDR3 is TGTGCCAGCAGCTTGGAGGGGCGGGGGAAACTGTTTTTT.

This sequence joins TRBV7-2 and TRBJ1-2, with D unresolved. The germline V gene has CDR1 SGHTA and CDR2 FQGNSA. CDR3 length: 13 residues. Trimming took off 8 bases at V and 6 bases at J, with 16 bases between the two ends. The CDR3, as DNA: TGTGCCAGCGGCCGAGGGCTTAGGAATGGCTACACCTTC. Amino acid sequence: CASGRGLRNGYTF.

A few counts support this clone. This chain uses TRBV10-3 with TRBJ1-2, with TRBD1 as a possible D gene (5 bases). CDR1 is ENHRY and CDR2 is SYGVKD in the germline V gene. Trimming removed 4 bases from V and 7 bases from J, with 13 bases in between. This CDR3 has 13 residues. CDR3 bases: TGTGCCATCAGTGTGAGTACAGGCACTGGCTACACCTTC. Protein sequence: CAISVSTGTGYTF.

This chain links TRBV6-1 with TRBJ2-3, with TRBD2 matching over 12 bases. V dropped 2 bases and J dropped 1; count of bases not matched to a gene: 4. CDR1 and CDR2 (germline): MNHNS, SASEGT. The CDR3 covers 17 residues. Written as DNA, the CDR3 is TGTGCCAGCAGTGAATCGACTAGCGGGAGTGGCACAGATACGCAGTATTTT. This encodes CASSESTSGSGTDTQYF.

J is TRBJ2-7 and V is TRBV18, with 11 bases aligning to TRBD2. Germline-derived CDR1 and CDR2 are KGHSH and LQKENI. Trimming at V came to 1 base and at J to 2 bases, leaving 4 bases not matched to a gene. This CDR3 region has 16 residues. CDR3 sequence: CASSPLGGLAAYEQYF. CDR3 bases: TGTGCCAGCTCACCACTGGGGGGACTAGCGGCCTACGAGCAGTACTTC.